Sequencing of this TCR beta chain was carried out in a study of regulatory T cells in long-lasting Graves disease. Time point here: newly diagnosed GD, antithyroid drugs for less than 3 months. TCR sequences were obtained from RNA taken from PBMCs. Through Arm-PCR of CDR3 regions and iRepertoire HTBI primers, TCR beta libraries were built. From the multiplex PCR reads, TCRdb called clonotypes with MiXCR, one entry per CDR3 protein. The table records roughly 420,000 distinct CDR3 sequences, 16% of them present only once. These data were likewise used in another study, on T cells in Graves' hyperthyroidism and ophthalmopathy.

This TCR came from a woman under 30 with Graves disease. This specimen was peripheral blood mononuclear cells (PBMCs), taken at new diagnosis, from a patient treated with antithyroid drugs.

CDR3 sequence (DNA): TGTGCCAGCAGCCATCTCGTAAATGGAGGGGAGCTGTTTTTT. As protein: CASSHLVNGGELFF. The rearrangement uses TRBV7-2 and TRBJ2-2; D not certain. The CDR3 is 14 residues long. Germline V lookup: CDR1 SGHTA, CDR2 FQGNSA. With 5 bases removed from V and 8 bases from J, the gap between germline ends came to 15 bases.